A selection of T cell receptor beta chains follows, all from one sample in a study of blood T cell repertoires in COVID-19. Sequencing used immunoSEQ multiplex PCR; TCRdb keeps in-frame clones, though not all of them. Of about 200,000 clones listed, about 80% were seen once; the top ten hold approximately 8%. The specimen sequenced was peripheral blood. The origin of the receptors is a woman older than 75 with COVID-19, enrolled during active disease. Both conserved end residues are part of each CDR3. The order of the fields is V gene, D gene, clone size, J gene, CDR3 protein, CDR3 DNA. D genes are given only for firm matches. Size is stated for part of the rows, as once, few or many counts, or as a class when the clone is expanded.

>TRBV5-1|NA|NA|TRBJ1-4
CASSSGATNEKLFF
TGCGCCAGCAGCTCCGGGGCAACTAATGAAAAACTGTTTTTT
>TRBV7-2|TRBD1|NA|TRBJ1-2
CATHEGANYGYTF
TGTGCCACTCACGAGGGGGCGAACTATGGCTACACCTTC
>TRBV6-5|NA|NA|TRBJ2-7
CASSYSSALGTEQYF
TGTGCCAGCAGTTACTCGTCCGCTCTCGGTACTGAGCAGTACTTC
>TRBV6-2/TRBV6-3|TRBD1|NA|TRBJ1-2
CASSIAITGTDNYGYTF
TGTGCCAGCAGCATCGCCATTACCGGGACAGATAACTATGGCTACACCTTC
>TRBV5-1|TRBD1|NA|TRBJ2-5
CASSRGQGGPETQYF
TGCGCCAGCAGCCGGGGACAGGGGGGGCCGGAGACCCAGTACTTC
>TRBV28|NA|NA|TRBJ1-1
CASSFGQPTEAFF
TGTGCCAGCAGTTTCGGACAGCCCACTGAAGCTTTCTTT
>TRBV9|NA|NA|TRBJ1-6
CASSPTDYNSPLHF
TGTGCCAGCAGCCCCACAGATTATAATTCACCCCTCCACTTT
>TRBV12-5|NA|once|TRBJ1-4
CASGNPPGLNNEKLFF
TGTGCTAGTGGTAACCCACCGGGACTGAATAATGAAAAACTGTTTTTT
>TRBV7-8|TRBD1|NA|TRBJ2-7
CASSLAGTGHYEQYF
TGTGCCAGCAGCTTAGCAGGGACAGGGCACTACGAGCAGTACTTC
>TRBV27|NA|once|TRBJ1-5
CASSLWGGSNQPQHF
TGTGCCAGCAGTTTATGGGGAGGAAGCAATCAGCCCCAGCATTTT
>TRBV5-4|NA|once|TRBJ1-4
CASSFGGQGLEANEKLFF
TGTGCCAGCAGCTTTGGTGGGCAGGGGTTGGAAGCTAATGAAAAACTGTTTTTT
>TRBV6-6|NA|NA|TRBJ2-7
CASSYSGTSYEQYF
TGTGCCAGCAGTTACTCGGGCACTAGTTACGAGCAGTACTTC